This T cell receptor (beta chain) comes out of a study of blood T cell repertoires in COVID-19. V lost 3 bases to trimming and J lost 4 bases, with 10 bases between them. This CDR3 is 14 amino acids long. Germline-derived CDR1 and CDR2 are MNHEY and SMNVEV (reference sequence). In the case of this clone: At the DNA level, this CDR3 is encoded by other sequences in the same sample as well.

TCRdb keeps only in-frame clones here, not all; method: immunoSEQ multiplex PCR. In the table there are 110,000 or so clones, 85% of which are singletons. Input material: peripheral blood. The chain combines TRBV27 with TRBJ2-1; TRBD2 is a possible D gene (6 bases). The source of this sequence is a man between 50 and 59 years old with acute or convalescent COVID-19. DNA of the CDR3: TGTGCCAGCAGTTTGGGCGGGACTTACAATGAGCAGTTCTTC. Protein: CASSLGGTYNEQFF.